A selection of T cell receptor beta chains follows, all from one sample in a study of blood T cell repertoires in COVID-19. Repertoires were generated with immunoSEQ multiplex PCR, while TCRdb's copy carries only in-frame clones and drops some. The sample consists of 57,000 or so clones, about 90% of them appearing once. The material sequenced was peripheral blood. These receptors originate from a woman aged 50 to 60 with active or convalescent COVID-19. The CDR3 runs from the conserved cysteine through the conserved F or W. D genes are given only for firm matches. Not all rows give a size; the values are once, few, many and, for expanded clones, a class.

DNA: TGTGCCAGCGTCTGGGACAGGGGACGTAGTCAGCCCCAGCATTTT; CDR3: CASVWDRGRSQPQHF; J: TRBJ1-5; size: -; length: 15; D: TRBD1; V: TRBV2
DNA: TGTGCCTGGAGTGTGCGGGCAGGGGTCGATAATTCACCCCTCCACTTT; CDR3: CAWSVRAGVDNSPLHF; J: TRBJ1-6; size: -; length: 16; D: -; V: TRBV30
DNA: TGTGCCAGTAGCCATTACGACAGGATCTATGGCTACACCTTC; CDR3: CASSHYDRIYGYTF; J: TRBJ1-2; size: -; length: 14; D: -; V: TRBV19
DNA: TGTGCCAACCCCCCAGGCGTATTTCCCTCATTCAGCTCCTACGAGCAGTACTTC; CDR3: CANPPGVFPSFSSYEQYF; J: TRBJ2-7; size: -; length: 18; D: -; V: TRBV19
DNA: TGTGCCAGCAGCTTAGAACTTGTTAGCAATCAGCCCCAGCATTTT; CDR3: CASSLELVSNQPQHF; J: TRBJ1-5; size: -; length: 15; D: -; V: TRBV7-2
DNA: TGCGCCAGCAGTGATACCGGCTATGGCTACACCTTC; CDR3: CASSDTGYGYTF; J: TRBJ1-2; size: -; length: 12; D: -; V: TRBV10-1
DNA: TGTGCCAGCAGCGGGACTAGCGGGAGGGCTGAGCAGTTCTTC; CDR3: CASSGTSGRAEQFF; J: TRBJ2-1; size: -; length: 14; D: TRBD2; V: TRBV27
DNA: TGTGCCAGTAGTACCCTAGCGGGAGCGAGGGAGACCCAGTACTTC; CDR3: CASSTLAGARETQYF; J: TRBJ2-5; size: -; length: 15; D: TRBD2; V: TRBV19
DNA: TGCGCCAGCAGCTTGAGGGGAAACACTGAAGCTTTCTTT; CDR3: CASSLRGNTEAFF; J: TRBJ1-1; size: -; length: 13; D: -; V: TRBV5-1
DNA: TGTGCCTGGAGTTCAGGTGCAAGCGAAGCTTTCTTT; CDR3: CAWSSGASEAFF; J: TRBJ1-1; size: -; length: 12; D: -; V: TRBV30
DNA: TGTGCCAGCGCTCTCCCCCGGGGAAGCGGGACAACCAACACCGGGGAGCTGTTTTTT; CDR3: CASALPRGSGTTNTGELFF; J: TRBJ2-2; size: once; length: 19; D: -; V: TRBV7-6
DNA: TGTGCCTGGAGTGTATCTGTGGCTGGGGCGCTGTTTTTT; CDR3: CAWSVSVAGALFF; J: TRBJ2-2; size: -; length: 13; D: -; V: TRBV30
DNA: TGTGCCAGCTCACCCGGCGGGGGGCGTTATTTAGATACGCAGTATTTT; CDR3: CASSPGGGRYLDTQYF; J: TRBJ2-3; size: -; length: 16; D: TRBD2; V: TRBV18
DNA: TGCAGCGCTGGGACAGGGTCCACCGGGGAGCTGTTTTTT; CDR3: CSAGTGSTGELFF; J: TRBJ2-2; size: -; length: 13; D: TRBD1; V: TRBV29-1
DNA: TGCGCCAGCCAGGGGACCCTTTTCCCCTACGAGCAGTACTTC; CDR3: CASQGTLFPYEQYF; J: TRBJ2-7; size: -; length: 14; D: -; V: TRBV10-2
DNA: TGTGCCAGCAGTTTCGGAGGGTTGGCCGGGGAGCTGTTTTTT; CDR3: CASSFGGLAGELFF; J: TRBJ2-2; size: -; length: 14; D: -; V: TRBV27
DNA: TGTGCCGGTGGGCGGGGACGGGTTTCGCAGTTCTTC; CDR3: CAGGRGRVSQFF; J: TRBJ2-1; size: once; length: 12; D: -; V: TRBV2
DNA: TGTGCCTGGAGTTTCGGGGGAGGTGGCTACACCTTC; CDR3: CAWSFGGGGYTF; J: TRBJ1-2; size: once; length: 12; D: -; V: TRBV30
DNA: TGTGCCAGCAGCTCGCATAGCGGGGTTAACAATGAGCAGTTCTTC; CDR3: CASSSHSGVNNEQFF; J: TRBJ2-1; size: -; length: 15; D: TRBD2; V: TRBV5-4
DNA: TGTGCCAGCAGCGGTGCGGGGGGAGATACGCAGTATTTT; CDR3: CASSGAGGDTQYF; J: TRBJ2-3; size: -; length: 13; D: TRBD2; V: TRBV9
DNA: TGTGCCAGCAGCGCCCGGAGTAACCACGAGCAGTACTTC; CDR3: CASSARSNHEQYF; J: TRBJ2-7; size: -; length: 13; D: -; V: TRBV9
DNA: TGTGCCAGCAGTTGGACATCGAACACTGAAGCTTTCTTT; CDR3: CASSWTSNTEAFF; J: TRBJ1-1; size: few; length: 13; D: -; V: TRBV12-3/TRBV12-4
DNA: TGTGCCAGCAGCCGGGACAGGGAAGCTGGAAACACCATATATTTT; CDR3: CASSRDREAGNTIYF; J: TRBJ1-3; size: once; length: 15; D: TRBD1; V: TRBV5-6
DNA: TGTGCCAGCAGCCTCCAACAGGGTCCCAATCAGCCCCAGCATTTT; CDR3: CASSLQQGPNQPQHF; J: TRBJ1-5; size: -; length: 15; D: -; V: TRBV7-9
DNA: TGTGCCAGCAAGCCCGAGGGTAGTTCACCCCTCCACTTT; CDR3: CASKPEGSSPLHF; J: TRBJ1-6; size: -; length: 13; D: -; V: TRBV12-3/TRBV12-4
DNA: TGTGCCAGTAGTATGGCCGGGACACCAGATACGCAGTATTTT; CDR3: CASSMAGTPDTQYF; J: TRBJ2-3; size: -; length: 14; D: -; V: TRBV19
DNA: TGTGCCATCGAGGGGGGGACCGACGCGTTCTATGGCTACACCTTC; CDR3: CAIEGGTDAFYGYTF; J: TRBJ1-2; size: -; length: 15; D: -; V: TRBV28
DNA: TGTGCCAGCAGCTTGGGGGGGTTTGGCCAGCCCCAGCATTTT; CDR3: CASSLGGFGQPQHF; J: TRBJ1-5; size: -; length: 14; D: -; V: TRBV7-9
DNA: TGTGCCAGTAGCCTACAGGGGGCGCTGGGGGAGACCCAGTACTTC; CDR3: CASSLQGALGETQYF; J: TRBJ2-5; size: few; length: 15; D: TRBD1; V: TRBV19
DNA: TGTGCCAGCTCACCACAAGCTAGCGGGATGGGCGATGAGCAGTTCTTC; CDR3: CASSPQASGMGDEQFF; J: TRBJ2-1; size: -; length: 16; D: TRBD2; V: TRBV18
DNA: TGTGCCTGGACAGGGGAAACAGATACGCAGTATTTT; CDR3: CAWTGETDTQYF; J: TRBJ2-3; size: -; length: 12; D: -; V: TRBV30
DNA: TGCGCCAGCAGCTTGGGACTAGCCTACAATGAGCAGTTCTTC; CDR3: CASSLGLAYNEQFF; J: TRBJ2-1; size: once; length: 14; D: -; V: TRBV5-1
DNA: TGTGCCAGCAGCGTAGGATTAGCGGGATTAGACGAGCAGTACTTC; CDR3: CASSVGLAGLDEQYF; J: TRBJ2-7; size: -; length: 15; D: TRBD2; V: TRBV9
DNA: TGCGCCAGCAGCTTGGGGCCCTTTGCGGGAGGGTTCACAGATACGCAGTATTTT; CDR3: CASSLGPFAGGFTDTQYF; J: TRBJ2-3; size: once; length: 18; D: TRBD2; V: TRBV5-1
DNA: TGTGCCAGCTCACACAACAGGCTCCTCTCTGGAAACACCATATATTTT; CDR3: CASSHNRLLSGNTIYF; J: TRBJ1-3; size: -; length: 16; D: -; V: TRBV18
DNA: TGTGCCAGCAGTGAAGGACAGGGTTATAACTATGGCTACACCTTC; CDR3: CASSEGQGYNYGYTF; J: TRBJ1-2; size: -; length: 15; D: TRBD1; V: TRBV6-1
DNA: TGTGCCAGCAGTTACACGAGTTCGCTTGAAAAACTGTTTTTT; CDR3: CASSYTSSLEKLFF; J: TRBJ1-4; size: once; length: 14; D: -; V: TRBV6-5
DNA: TGTGCCAGCAGCCCAATAGCGGGAGGAGAGACCCAGTACTTC; CDR3: CASSPIAGGETQYF; J: TRBJ2-5; size: -; length: 14; D: TRBD2; V: TRBV14
DNA: TGTGCCAGCAGCCAAGGGCAGGGGCGGCAGACCCAGTACTTC; CDR3: CASSQGQGRQTQYF; J: TRBJ2-5; size: -; length: 14; D: -; V: TRBV3-1/TRBV3-2
DNA: TGTGCCAGCAGCTTAACGCCGGGGGTTAGCGGGAGCGGATGGCAGTTCTTC; CDR3: CASSLTPGVSGSGWQFF; J: TRBJ2-1; size: -; length: 17; D: TRBD2; V: TRBV7-3
DNA: TGTGCCAGCAGCTCGACAGATCTTCTTCTATGGAAAGACTATGGCTACACCTTC; CDR3: CASSSTDLLLWKDYGYTF; J: TRBJ1-2; size: -; length: 18; D: -; V: TRBV7-9
DNA: TGTGCCAGCAGCTTAGTTAAGGGACTAGCCCCGAACACCGGGGAGCTGTTTTTT; CDR3: CASSLVKGLAPNTGELFF; J: TRBJ2-2; size: -; length: 18; D: TRBD2; V: TRBV7-6
DNA: TGTGCCAGCAGCTCTAGGGACAGCCTGAACACTGAAGCTTTCTTT; CDR3: CASSSRDSLNTEAFF; J: TRBJ1-1; size: -; length: 15; D: TRBD1; V: TRBV7-9
DNA: TGCGCCAGCAGCACATTACCGGGACTAGAAAGCAATGAGCAGTTCTTC; CDR3: CASSTLPGLESNEQFF; J: TRBJ2-1; size: -; length: 16; D: TRBD2; V: TRBV5-1
DNA: TGTGCCAGCAGTACGGCGGAGTTCTACGAGCAGTACTTC; CDR3: CASSTAEFYEQYF; J: TRBJ2-7; size: -; length: 13; D: -; V: TRBV27
DNA: TGTGCCAGCAGTGAAGCGGGACTGTACGAGCAGTACTTC; CDR3: CASSEAGLYEQYF; J: TRBJ2-7; size: -; length: 13; D: -; V: TRBV2
DNA: TGTGCCAGCAGCTTGGAAGGGACACGGAACACCGGGGAGCTGTTTTTT; CDR3: CASSLEGTRNTGELFF; J: TRBJ2-2; size: -; length: 16; D: -; V: TRBV7-2
DNA: TGTGCCAGCAGCGGCAGGGATCCGGAGCAGTACTTC; CDR3: CASSGRDPEQYF; J: TRBJ2-7; size: -; length: 12; D: -; V: TRBV9
DNA: TGTGCCAGCAGCCCGACAGGGGAAGTTTACGATACGCAGTATTTT; CDR3: CASSPTGEVYDTQYF; J: TRBJ2-3; size: -; length: 15; D: TRBD1; V: TRBV9
DNA: TGTGCCAGTAGTAAGGCAGGGACAAACACTGAAGCTTTCTTT; CDR3: CASSKAGTNTEAFF; J: TRBJ1-1; size: -; length: 14; D: -; V: TRBV19
DNA: TGTGCCAGCTCTTGGGACAGCGAGAACACTGAAGCTTTCTTT; CDR3: CASSWDSENTEAFF; J: TRBJ1-1; size: -; length: 14; D: TRBD1; V: TRBV28
DNA: TGTGCCAGCAAAACAGGGTTCTCTGGAAACACCATATATTTT; CDR3: CASKTGFSGNTIYF; J: TRBJ1-3; size: -; length: 14; D: -; V: TRBV6-5
DNA: TGTGCCACCAGCCCCGCCGGGACAGTGAACACCGGGGAGCTGTTTTTT; CDR3: CATSPAGTVNTGELFF; J: TRBJ2-2; size: -; length: 16; D: TRBD1; V: TRBV24-1
DNA: TGCGCCAGCAGCTTGGCCTTTGGAGATCAGCCCCAGCATTTT; CDR3: CASSLAFGDQPQHF; J: TRBJ1-5; size: -; length: 14; D: -; V: TRBV5-1